The text below deals with one T cell receptor (beta chain). The antigen remains undetermined. This entry comes from a study of T cells in localized non-small cell lung cancer. Study-wide findings and caveats: The appearance of a median approximately 60 of the top 100 tumor clones was seen in adjacent lung. Uninvolved neighboring lung showed the greatest T cell clonality, exceeding tumor.

Libraries were prepared by immunoSEQ multiplex PCR; TCRdb keeps only in-frame clonotypes and omits some of them. The table records about 31,000 clones, around 90% of them present only once. The CDR3 is 14 residues long. Germline lookup yields CDR1 MDHEN and CDR2 SYDVKM. Unmatched junction bases numbered 9, after V lost 7 bases and J lost 5 bases. Sequenced here: peripheral blood mononuclear cells, sampled before any cancer treatment. V gene TRBV28 combines with J gene TRBJ1-2; TRBD1 matches at 8 bases. The receptor's source is a woman aged 35-75 years with stage III lung adenocarcinoma. CDR3 loop: CASTPRTGLYGYTF. Here the CDR3 DNA reads TGTGCCAGCACCCCCCGGACAGGGCTGTATGGCTACACCTTC.